This T cell receptor beta chain was recorded in a study of blood T cell repertoires in COVID-19. Study context: Some COVID-19 samples were acute and others convalescent; all came from the United States, Italy and Spain. T cells, B-cell-depleted T cells, or PBMCs supplied cDNA or gDNA.

Germline V gene data show CDR1 as SGHRS and CDR2 as YFSETQ. There are 13 residues in the CDR3. Trimming pared 4 bases from V and 3 bases from J, leaving 10 bases between. TCRdb's copy holds only in-frame clones and misses some; the assay was immunoSEQ multiplex PCR. The sample has about 58,000 clones; around nine tenths are singletons. The sample consisted of peripheral blood. This chain uses TRBV5-1 with TRBJ1-2, with D tentatively TRBD1 (5 bases). The TCR was taken from a woman in her forties or fifties with active or convalescent COVID-19. CDR3 nucleotide sequence: TGCGCCAGCAGCGCGGGACGGGACTATGGCTACACCTTC. It specifies CASSAGRDYGYTF.